This T cell receptor (beta chain) was documented in a study of T-cell memory formation after mild COVID-19 (dated by TCRdb to about 2021). For the study in its entirety: TCR sequence clusters from the two donors were largely donor specific. In a couple of donors, T-cell clones that expanded and contracted after mild COVID-19 were tracked by sequencing TCRalpha and TCRbeta repertoires over time. The cohort was made up of two young adult volunteers, one female and one male, who were previously healthy.

There are 18 amino acids in the CDR3, from cysteine to phenylalanine inclusive. CDR3 DNA is the only sequence kept; it has 54 bases, read in frame from the first base. V has 5 bases trimmed and J has 7 bases trimmed; junction bases matching no gene number 16. CDR1 and CDR2, looked up from the germline V gene, are SGHTA and FQGNSA. The instrument was an Illumina NovaSeq 6000. TCRalpha and TCRbeta cDNA libraries were built by 5'RACE with constant-segment primers, adding sample barcodes and unique molecular identifiers. Trizol reagent was used to extract RNA from every sample. Amplification of the libraries took two PCR steps, and the second step added a second sample barcode plus Illumina TruSeq adapters. Sequencing of the libraries was done on an Illumina NovaSeq, producing 2 x 150 bp paired-end reads. In the paper's pipeline: The reads were demultiplexed and collapsed into UMI-guided consensus sequences using migec v1.2.7. With mixcr v2.1.11, UMI consensuses were aligned to TRA and TRB V and J templates and assembled into clonotypes. Clonotypes were classified as expanded or contracted when called significant by both edgeR and NoisET, with noise models trained on biological replicates. For edgeR calls, the cutoffs were a false discovery rate-adjusted p below 0.01 and a log2 fold-change threshold of 1. As an exploratory analysis of dynamics, PCA with hierarchical clustering was applied to max-normalized trajectories of the 1000 most abundant clonotypes. The CD4 or CD8 phenotype of responding clones was assigned using the separately sequenced CD4+ and CD8+ repertoires. In TCRdb, the public reads were trimmed at Q25 with fastp and aligned with MiXCR, with productive beta chains retained. Rows merge per CDR3 protein into single entries with the most common DNA and genes. The V and J calls come from TCRdb's annotation, not from the publication. For this sample the table gives roughly 130,000 distinct CDR3 sequences, of which about 18% were detected only once. The biggest ten clones account for roughly 5% of the sample.

The full study reports these points: SARS-CoV-2 specificity of the second-wave clones peaking on day 37 was not confirmed. Some responding clones were found in pre-infection memory, which suggests that pre-existing cross-reactive memory T cells took part in the SARS-CoV-2 response. Balanced CD4/CD8 phenotypes were observed for clones contracting from day 15 to 85, whereas a bias towards CD4+ was observed for a second wave of clones expanding from day 15 to 37. Only a couple of mild cases were covered in the study, and larger cohorts including severe cases with pre-infection samples were considered necessary. Contracting CD4+ clones turned up mainly in the CM and EM memory subsets, whereas EMRA was where CD8+ clones were enriched.

As for this clonotype: The antigen this receptor binds is unknown. No base quality information exists; no much larger clone differs at one position.

PBMCs were isolated by Ficoll-Paque density gradient centrifugation. The sample consisted of PBMCs or a T cell subset sorted from them (not recorded which). This receptor was obtained from a young man who had mild COVID-19 (a few samples of this study predate the infection). The sample titles of this study are shuffled in the database, so cell type and time point are left out; the donor was told from shared clones. Recombination linked TRBV7-2 to TRBJ1-6, and 8 junction bases match TRBD1. The CDR3 here reads CASSQGQARSGGNSPLHF. The nucleotides read TGTGCCAGCAGCCAGGGACAGGCTCGGTCGGGCGGGAATTCACCCCTCCACTTT.